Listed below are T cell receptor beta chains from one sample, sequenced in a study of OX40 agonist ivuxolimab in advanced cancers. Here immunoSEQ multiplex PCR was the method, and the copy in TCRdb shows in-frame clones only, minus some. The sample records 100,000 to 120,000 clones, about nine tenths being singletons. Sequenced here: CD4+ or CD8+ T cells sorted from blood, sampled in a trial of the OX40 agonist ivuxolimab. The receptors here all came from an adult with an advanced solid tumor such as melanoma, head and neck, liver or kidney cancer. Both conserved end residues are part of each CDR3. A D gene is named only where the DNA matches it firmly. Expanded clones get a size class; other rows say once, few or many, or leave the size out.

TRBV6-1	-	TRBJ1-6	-	CASSEPRAYSPLHF	TGTGCCAGCAGTGAACCCCGGGCCTATTCACCCCTCCACTTT
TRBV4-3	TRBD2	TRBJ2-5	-	CASSQDSGTSGGIRYF	TGCGCCAGCAGCCAAGACTCCGGGACTAGCGGGGGCATCAGGTACTTC
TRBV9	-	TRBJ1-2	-	CASSRTQDYGYTF	TGTGCCAGCAGCCGGACACAGGACTATGGCTACACCTTC
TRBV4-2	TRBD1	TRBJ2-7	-	CASSPWTGTGETYEQYF	TGTGCCAGCAGCCCATGGACCGGGACAGGGGAGACCTACGAGCAGTACTTC
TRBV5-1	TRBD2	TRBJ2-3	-	CASSFPRSGGSSSTDTQYF	TGCGCCAGCAGCTTTCCCCGTAGCGGGGGCTCCTCTAGCACAGATACGCAGTATTTT
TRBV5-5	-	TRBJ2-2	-	CASSEQGFRTGELFF	TGTGCCAGCAGCGAACAGGGCTTCCGCACCGGGGAGCTGTTTTTT
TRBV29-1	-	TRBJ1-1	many	CSVGPRPEAFF	TGCAGCGTTGGACCGCGACCTGAAGCTTTCTTT
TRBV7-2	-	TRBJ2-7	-	CASSLPNSYEQYF	TGTGCCAGCAGCTTACCAAATTCCTACGAGCAGTACTTC
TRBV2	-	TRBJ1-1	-	CASSVQENTEAFF	TGTGCCAGCAGTGTACAGGAGAACACTGAAGCTTTCTTT
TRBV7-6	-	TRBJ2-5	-	CASSFLWGTGRETQYF	TGTGCCAGCAGCTTCCTGTGGGGGACCGGCAGGGAGACCCAGTACTTC
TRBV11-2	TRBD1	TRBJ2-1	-	CASSADRGGNEQFF	TGTGCCAGCAGCGCGGACAGGGGAGGTAATGAGCAGTTCTTC
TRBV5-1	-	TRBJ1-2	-	CASSLAANYGYTF	TGCGCCAGCAGCTTGGCTGCCAACTATGGCTACACCTTC
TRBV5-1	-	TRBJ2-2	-	CASSLGQVNTGELFF	TGCGCCAGCAGCTTGGGACAGGTTAACACCGGGGAGCTGTTTTTT
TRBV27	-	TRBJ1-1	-	CASSRLGRGGDTEAFF	TGTGCCAGCAGTCGCCTAGGACGGGGGGGAGACACTGAAGCTTTCTTT
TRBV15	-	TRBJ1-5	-	CATSRGGVNQPQHF	TGTGCCACCAGCAGAGGGGGCGTTAATCAGCCCCAGCATTTT
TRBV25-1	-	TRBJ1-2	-	CASSEYRTDAFYGYTF	TGTGCCAGCAGTGAATATCGGACAGATGCCTTCTATGGCTACACCTTC
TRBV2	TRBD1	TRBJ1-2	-	CASSPGQGVSVNYGYTF	TGTGCCAGCAGCCCGGGACAGGGGGTTTCAGTTAACTATGGCTACACCTTC
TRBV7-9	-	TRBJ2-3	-	CASSLFRGETADTQYF	TGTGCCAGCAGCTTATTCAGGGGAGAAACTGCAGATACGCAGTATTTT
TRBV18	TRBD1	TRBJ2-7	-	CASSADRGSAYEQYF	TGTGCCAGCTCAGCTGACAGGGGATCGGCCTACGAGCAGTACTTC
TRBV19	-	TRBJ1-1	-	CASSARTASRMNTEAFF	TGTGCCAGTAGCGCTAGGACAGCATCACGTATGAACACTGAAGCTTTCTTT
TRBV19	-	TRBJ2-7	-	CASSVDGTPTYEQYF	TGTGCCAGTAGTGTAGACGGGACACCCACCTACGAGCAGTACTTC
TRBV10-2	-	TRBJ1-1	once	CASGGDMNTEAFF	TGCGCCAGCGGAGGAGATATGAACACTGAAGCTTTCTTT
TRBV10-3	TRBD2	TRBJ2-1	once	CAISESSGEAIEQFF	TGTGCCATCAGTGAGTCGAGCGGGGAAGCAATCGAGCAGTTCTTC
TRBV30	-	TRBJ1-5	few	CAWSVDFLEPQHF	TGTGCCTGGAGTGTAGACTTTCTGGAGCCCCAGCATTTT
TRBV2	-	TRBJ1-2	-	CASSETWTANYGYTF	TGTGCCAGCAGTGAAACTTGGACAGCTAACTATGGCTACACCTTC
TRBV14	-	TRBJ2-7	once	CASSQHSFRGSSYEQYF	TGTGCCAGCAGCCAACATTCCTTTCGGGGGAGCTCCTACGAGCAGTACTTC
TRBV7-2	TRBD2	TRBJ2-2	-	CASSFTSGPTGELFF	TGTGCCAGCAGCTTTACTAGCGGTCCCACCGGGGAGCTGTTTTTT
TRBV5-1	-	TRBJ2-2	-	CASMNRENTGELFF	TGCGCCAGCATGAACAGGGAGAACACCGGGGAGCTGTTTTTT
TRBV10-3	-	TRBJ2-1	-	CAIRSTDYNEQFF	TGTGCCATCAGATCGACAGACTACAATGAGCAGTTCTTC
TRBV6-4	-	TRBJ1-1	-	CASSGERGAEAFF	TGTGCCAGCAGTGGGGAGAGGGGAGCTGAAGCTTTCTTT
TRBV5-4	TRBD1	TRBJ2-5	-	CASSKPSSGTGGLETQYF	TGTGCCAGCAGCAAACCCTCCTCCGGGACAGGGGGCTTAGAGACCCAGTACTTC
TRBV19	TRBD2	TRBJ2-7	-	CASSMTGGEQYF	TGTGCCAGTAGTATGACGGGGGGCGAGCAGTACTTC
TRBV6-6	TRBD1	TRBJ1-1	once	CASRPTGAGTEAFF	TGTGCCAGCAGGCCAACAGGGGCGGGCACTGAAGCTTTCTTT
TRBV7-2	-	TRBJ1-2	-	CASSLAQDLYGYTF	TGTGCCAGCAGCTTAGCACAGGACCTCTATGGCTACACCTTC
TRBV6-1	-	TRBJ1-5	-	CASSGTVDQPQHF	TGTGCCAGCAGTGGGACAGTGGATCAGCCCCAGCATTTT
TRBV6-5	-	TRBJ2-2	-	CASSRGGIGELFF	TGTGCCAGTAGCAGGGGTGGAATCGGGGAGCTGTTTTTT
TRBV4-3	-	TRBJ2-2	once	CASSQDITRGIRAGELFF	TGCGCCAGCAGCCAAGATATAACTCGAGGAATTCGCGCCGGGGAGCTGTTTTTT
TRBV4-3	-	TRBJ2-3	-	CASSQNPFANTQYF	TGCGCCAGCAGCCAAAACCCCTTCGCAAATACGCAGTATTTT